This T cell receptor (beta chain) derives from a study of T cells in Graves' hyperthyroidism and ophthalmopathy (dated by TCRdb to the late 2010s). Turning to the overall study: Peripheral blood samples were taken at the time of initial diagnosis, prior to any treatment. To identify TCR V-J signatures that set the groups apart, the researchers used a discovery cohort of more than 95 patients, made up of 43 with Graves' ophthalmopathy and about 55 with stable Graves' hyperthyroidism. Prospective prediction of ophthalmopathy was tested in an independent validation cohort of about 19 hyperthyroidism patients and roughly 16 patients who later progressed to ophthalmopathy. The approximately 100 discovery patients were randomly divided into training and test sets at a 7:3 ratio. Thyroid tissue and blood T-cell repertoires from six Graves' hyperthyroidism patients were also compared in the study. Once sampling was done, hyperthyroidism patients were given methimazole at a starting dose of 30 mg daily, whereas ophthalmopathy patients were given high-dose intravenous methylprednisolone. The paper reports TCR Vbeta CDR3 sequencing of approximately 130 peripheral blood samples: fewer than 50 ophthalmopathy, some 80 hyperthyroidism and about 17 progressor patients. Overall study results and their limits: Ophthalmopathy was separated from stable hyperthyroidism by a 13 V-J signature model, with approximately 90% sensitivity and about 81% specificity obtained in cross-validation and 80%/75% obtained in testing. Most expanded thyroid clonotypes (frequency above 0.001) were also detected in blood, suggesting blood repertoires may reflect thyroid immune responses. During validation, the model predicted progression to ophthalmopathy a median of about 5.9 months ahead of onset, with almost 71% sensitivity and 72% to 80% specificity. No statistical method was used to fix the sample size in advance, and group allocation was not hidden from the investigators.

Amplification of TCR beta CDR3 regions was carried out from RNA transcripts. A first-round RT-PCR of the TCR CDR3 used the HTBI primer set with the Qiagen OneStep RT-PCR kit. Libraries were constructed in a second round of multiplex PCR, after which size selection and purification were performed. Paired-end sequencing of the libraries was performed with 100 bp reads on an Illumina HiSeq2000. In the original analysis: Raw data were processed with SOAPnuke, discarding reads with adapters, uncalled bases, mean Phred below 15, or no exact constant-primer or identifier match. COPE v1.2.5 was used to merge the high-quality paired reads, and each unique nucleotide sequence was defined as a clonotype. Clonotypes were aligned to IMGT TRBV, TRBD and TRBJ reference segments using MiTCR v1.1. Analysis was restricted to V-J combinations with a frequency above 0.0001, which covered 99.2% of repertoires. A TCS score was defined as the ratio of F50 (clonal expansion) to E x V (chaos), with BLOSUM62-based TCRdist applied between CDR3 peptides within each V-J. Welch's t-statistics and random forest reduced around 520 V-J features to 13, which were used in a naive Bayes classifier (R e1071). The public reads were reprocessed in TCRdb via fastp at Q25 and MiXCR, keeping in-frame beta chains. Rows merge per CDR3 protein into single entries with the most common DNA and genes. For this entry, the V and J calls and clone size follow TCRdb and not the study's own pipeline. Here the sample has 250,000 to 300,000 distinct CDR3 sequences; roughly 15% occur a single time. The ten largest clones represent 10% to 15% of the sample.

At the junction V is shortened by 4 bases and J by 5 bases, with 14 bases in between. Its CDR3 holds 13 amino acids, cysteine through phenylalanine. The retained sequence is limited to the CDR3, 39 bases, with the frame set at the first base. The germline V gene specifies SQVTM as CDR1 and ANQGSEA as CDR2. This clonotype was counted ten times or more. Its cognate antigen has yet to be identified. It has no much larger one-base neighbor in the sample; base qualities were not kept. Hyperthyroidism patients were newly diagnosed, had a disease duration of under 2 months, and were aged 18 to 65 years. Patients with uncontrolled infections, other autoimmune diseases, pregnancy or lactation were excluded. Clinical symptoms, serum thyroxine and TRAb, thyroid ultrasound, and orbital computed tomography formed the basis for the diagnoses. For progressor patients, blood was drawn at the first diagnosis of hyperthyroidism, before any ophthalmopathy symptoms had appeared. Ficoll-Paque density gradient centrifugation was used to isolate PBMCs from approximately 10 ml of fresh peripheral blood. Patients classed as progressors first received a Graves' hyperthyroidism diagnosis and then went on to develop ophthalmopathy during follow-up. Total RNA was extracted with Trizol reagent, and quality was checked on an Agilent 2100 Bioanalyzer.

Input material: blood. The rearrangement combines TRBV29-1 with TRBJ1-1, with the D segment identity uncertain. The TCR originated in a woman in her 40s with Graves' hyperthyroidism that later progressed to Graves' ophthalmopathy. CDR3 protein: CSVVWVLGTEAFF. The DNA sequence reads TGCAGCGTTGTATGGGTGCTGGGGACTGAAGCTTTCTTT.